This entry describes one TCR beta chain. Its antigen remains unidentified. This specimen comes from a study of CD8 T cells in ankylosing spondylitis. Library preparation for TCR beta used quantitative 5'-RACE with molecular barcodes. Via MiXCR, TCRdb re-called the 5' RACE reads, giving one row per CDR3 protein. Here the sample spans about 540,000 distinct CDR3 sequences, about 13% being singletons. Trimming removed 6 bases from V and 6 bases from J; junction bases left unmatched: 8. Germline CDR1 reads MNHEY; CDR2 reads SMNVEV (reference sequence). This CDR3 is 15 amino acids long. Study-wide findings and caveats: A TCR beta motif made of about eight highly homologous variants seemed typical of ankylosing spondylitis blood. Significant enrichment of disease-linked clones was reported in matched ankylosing spondylitis synovial fluid. A CD8+ phenotype characterized the disease-linked clones, which were relatively rare in peripheral blood.

The source material was blood, either unsorted or a sorted T cell fraction (not recorded which). This chain uses TRBV27 with TRBJ2-3; 11 bases fit TRBD2. The origin of this receptor is a male donor with ankylosing spondylitis. CDR3 coding DNA: TGTGCCAGCAGAAAGACTAGCGGGGCGGGCGATACGCAGTATTTT. Residues: CASRKTSGAGDTQYF.